A single sample gave rise to the 5 T cell receptor beta chains below, sequenced in a study of shared clonotypes between healthy human individuals. Data came from immunoSEQ multiplex PCR; TCRdb stores just in-frame clones and leaves some out. The table includes 2 million to 2.5 million clones, 85% to 95% detected once. Input material: naive CD4+ T cells from PBMCs. Sample subset: CD45RA+ positively selected. The source is a man younger than 35 in good health. Some clones in this sample may be carry-over from other donors' samples.

The chain employs TRBV7-8 and TRBJ2-3, with D maybe TRBD1 (6 bases). CDR1 and CDR2 (germline): SGHVS, FQNEAQ. The V and J ends lost 6 bases and 2 bases respectively, with 12 bases between them. The CDR3 is 14 amino acids. The CDR3 nucleotides are TGTGCCAGCAGACCCGGACAGAACACAGATACGCAGTATTTT. Its translation: CASRPGQNTDTQYF.

The chain joins TRBV7-8 to TRBJ2-1; the match to TRBD2 covers 7 bases. Germline CDR1 is SGHVS and CDR2 is FQNEAQ. V shed 5 bases and J 6 bases; nucleotides not matched to a gene: 7. There are 14 residues in the CDR3. The CDR3 DNA reads TGTGCCAGCAGCCCCCGGGACTACTTCAATGAGCAGTTCTTC. Translated, it gives CASSPRDYFNEQFF.

A single count supports this clone. This rearrangement joins TRBV7-2 to TRBJ2-5, with 7 bases that match TRBD1. With 2 bases clipped from V and 4 bases from J, the junction kept 7 bases outside the gene matches. CDR3 length: 15 residues. Germline-derived CDR1 and CDR2 are SGHTA and FQGNSA. The chain's CDR3 is CASSLRQGRGETQYF. The CDR3 region has the DNA TGTGCCAGCAGCTTAAGACAGGGAAGGGGAGAGACCCAGTACTTC.

On this clone: The same CDR3 arises from other DNA sequences in this sample as well. The V and J genes are TRBV6-5 and TRBJ2-1, with TRBD2 identical over 9 bases. The CDR3 has 15 amino acids. Unmatched junction bases numbered 1, after V lost 0 bases and J lost 4 bases. Germline CDR1 and CDR2: MNHEY and SVGAGI. CDR3 sequence reads: CASSYSTSGYNEQFF. CDR3 in DNA: TGTGCCAGCAGTTACTCGACTAGCGGATACAATGAGCAGTTCTTC.

The chain carries TRBV18 and TRBJ2-2, with 8 bases fitting TRBD2. Trimming removed 4 bases from V and 6 bases from J; junction bases left unmatched: 16. CDR1 KGHSH and CDR2 LQKENI come from the germline V gene. This CDR3 comprises 18 residues. This CDR3 reads CASSREQAGRALAGELFF. CDR3 bases: TGTGCCAGCTCACGAGAGCAGGCCGGGAGGGCCCTCGCCGGGGAGCTGTTTTTT.